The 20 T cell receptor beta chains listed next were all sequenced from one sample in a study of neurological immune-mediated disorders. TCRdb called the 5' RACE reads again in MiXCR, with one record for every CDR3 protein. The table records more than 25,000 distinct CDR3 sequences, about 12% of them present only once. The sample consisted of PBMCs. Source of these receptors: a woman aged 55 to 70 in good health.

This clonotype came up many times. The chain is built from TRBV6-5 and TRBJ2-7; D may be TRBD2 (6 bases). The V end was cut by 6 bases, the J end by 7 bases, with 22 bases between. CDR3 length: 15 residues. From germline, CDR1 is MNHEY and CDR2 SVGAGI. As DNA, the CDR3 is TGTGCCAGCAGGTCCCCCTCGGAGGGAACCTGGGAGCAGTACTTC. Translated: CASRSPSEGTWEQYF.

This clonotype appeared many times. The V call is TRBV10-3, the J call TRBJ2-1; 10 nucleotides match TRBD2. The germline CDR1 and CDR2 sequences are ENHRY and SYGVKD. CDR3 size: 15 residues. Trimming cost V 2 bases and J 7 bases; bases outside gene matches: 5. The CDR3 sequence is CAISETSGKVNEQFF. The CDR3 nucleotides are TGTGCCATCAGTGAGACTAGCGGGAAGGTAAATGAGCAGTTCTTC.

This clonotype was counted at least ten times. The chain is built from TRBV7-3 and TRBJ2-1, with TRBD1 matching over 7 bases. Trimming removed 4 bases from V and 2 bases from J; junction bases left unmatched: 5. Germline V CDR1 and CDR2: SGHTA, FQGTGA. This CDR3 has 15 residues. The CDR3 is CASSWQGDPYNEQFF. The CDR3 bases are TGTGCCAGCAGCTGGCAGGGGGACCCCTACAATGAGCAGTTCTTC.

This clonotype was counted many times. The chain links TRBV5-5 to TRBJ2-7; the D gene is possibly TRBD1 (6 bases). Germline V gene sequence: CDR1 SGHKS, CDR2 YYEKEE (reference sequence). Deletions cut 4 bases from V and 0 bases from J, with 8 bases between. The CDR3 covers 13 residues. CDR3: CASSPDSSYEQYF. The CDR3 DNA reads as TGTGCCAGCAGCCCGGACAGCTCCTACGAGCAGTACTTC.

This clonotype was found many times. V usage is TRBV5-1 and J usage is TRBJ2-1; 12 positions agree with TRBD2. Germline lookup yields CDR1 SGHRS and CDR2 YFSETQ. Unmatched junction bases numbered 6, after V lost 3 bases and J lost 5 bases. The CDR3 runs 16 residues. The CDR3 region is CASSWSSGGADNEQFF. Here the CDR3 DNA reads TGCGCCAGCAGCTGGTCTAGCGGGGGGGCGGACAATGAGCAGTTCTTC.

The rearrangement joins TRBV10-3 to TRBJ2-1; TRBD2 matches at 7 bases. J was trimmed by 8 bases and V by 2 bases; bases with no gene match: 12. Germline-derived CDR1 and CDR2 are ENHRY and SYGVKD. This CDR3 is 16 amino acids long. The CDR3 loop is CAISEITSVGSDEQFF. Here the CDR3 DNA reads TGTGCCATCAGTGAGATTACTAGCGTGGGGAGTGATGAGCAGTTCTTC.

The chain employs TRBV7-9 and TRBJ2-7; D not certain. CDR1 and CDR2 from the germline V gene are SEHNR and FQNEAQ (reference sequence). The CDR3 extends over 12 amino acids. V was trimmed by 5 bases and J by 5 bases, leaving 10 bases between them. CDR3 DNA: TGTGCCAGCAGCCCCTGGGTGAACGAGCAGTACTTC. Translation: CASSPWVNEQYF.

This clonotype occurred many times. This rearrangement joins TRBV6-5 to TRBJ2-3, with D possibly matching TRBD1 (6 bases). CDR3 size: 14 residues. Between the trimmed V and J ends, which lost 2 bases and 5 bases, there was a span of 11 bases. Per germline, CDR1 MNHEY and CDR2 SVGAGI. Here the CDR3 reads CASSYKTGLDTQYF. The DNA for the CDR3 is TGTGCCAGCAGTTACAAGACAGGACTAGATACGCAGTATTTT.

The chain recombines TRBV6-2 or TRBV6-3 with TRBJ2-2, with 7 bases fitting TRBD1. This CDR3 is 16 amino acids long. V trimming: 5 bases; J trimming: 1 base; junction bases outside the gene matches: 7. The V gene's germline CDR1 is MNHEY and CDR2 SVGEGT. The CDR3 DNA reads TGTGCCAGCAGTAGGTTGACAGGGTGGAACACCGGGGAGCTGTTTTTT. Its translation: CASSRLTGWNTGELFF.

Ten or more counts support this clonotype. CDR3 amino acids: CSARAPYVNEQFF. DNA of the CDR3: TGCAGTGCTAGAGCCCCTTACGTCAATGAGCAGTTCTTC. This rearrangement joins TRBV20-1 to TRBJ2-1; no definite D call. Trimming stripped 1 base from V and 6 bases from J, with 10 bases between. Germline assignment: CDR1 DFQATT and CDR2 SNEGSKA (reference sequence). The CDR3 totals 13 residues.

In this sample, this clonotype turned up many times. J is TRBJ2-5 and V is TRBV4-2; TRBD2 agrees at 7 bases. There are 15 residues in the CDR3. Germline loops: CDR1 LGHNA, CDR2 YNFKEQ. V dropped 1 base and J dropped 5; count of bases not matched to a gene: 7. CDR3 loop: CASSQAGGGGETQYF. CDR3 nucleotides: TGTGCCAGCAGCCAAGCGGGCGGGGGTGGGGAGACCCAGTACTTC.

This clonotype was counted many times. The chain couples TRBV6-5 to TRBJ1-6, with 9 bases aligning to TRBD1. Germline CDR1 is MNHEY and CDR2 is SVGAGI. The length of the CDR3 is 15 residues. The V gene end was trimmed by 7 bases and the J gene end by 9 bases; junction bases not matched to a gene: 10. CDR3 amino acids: CASTPRTGVASPLHF. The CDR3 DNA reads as TGTGCCAGCACTCCCCGGACAGGGGTCGCTTCACCCCTCCACTTT.

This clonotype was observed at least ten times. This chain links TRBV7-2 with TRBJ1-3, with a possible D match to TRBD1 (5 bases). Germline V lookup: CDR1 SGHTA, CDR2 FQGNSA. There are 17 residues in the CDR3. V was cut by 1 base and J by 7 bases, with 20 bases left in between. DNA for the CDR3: TGTGCCAGCAGCTTAGTATATCGGGAGGTTCGGGGGAACACCATATATTTT. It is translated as CASSLVYREVRGNTIYF.

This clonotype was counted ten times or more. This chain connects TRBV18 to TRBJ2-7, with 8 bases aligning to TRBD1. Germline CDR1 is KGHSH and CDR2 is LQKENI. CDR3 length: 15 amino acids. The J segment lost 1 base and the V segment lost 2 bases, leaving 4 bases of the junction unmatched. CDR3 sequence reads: CASSPGQGRSYEQYF. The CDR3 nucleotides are TGTGCCAGCTCACCAGGACAGGGTCGGTCCTACGAGCAGTACTTC.

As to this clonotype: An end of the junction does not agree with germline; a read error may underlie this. The CDR3 region is CASSGTGGRENQYF. The DNA of the CDR3 is TGTGCCAGCAGTGGGACAGGGGGCAGAGAGAACCAGTACTTC. The rearrangement joins TRBV12-3 or TRBV12-4 to TRBJ2-5; 12 bases are shared with TRBD1. The CDR3 has 14 residues.

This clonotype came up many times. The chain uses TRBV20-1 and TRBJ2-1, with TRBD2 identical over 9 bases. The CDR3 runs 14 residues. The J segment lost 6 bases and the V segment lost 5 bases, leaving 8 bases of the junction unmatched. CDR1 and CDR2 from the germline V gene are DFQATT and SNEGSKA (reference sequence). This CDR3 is CSAPSSGGFNEQFF. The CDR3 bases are TGCAGTGCTCCCTCCAGCGGGGGGTTCAATGAGCAGTTCTTC.

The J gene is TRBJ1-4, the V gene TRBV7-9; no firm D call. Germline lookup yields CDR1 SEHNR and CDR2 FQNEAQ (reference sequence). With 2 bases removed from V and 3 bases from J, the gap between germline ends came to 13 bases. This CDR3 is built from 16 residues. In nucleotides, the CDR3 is TGTGCCAGCAGCTTATGGGTGAGGGCAGCTAATGAAAAACTGTTTTTT. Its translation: CASSLWVRAANEKLFF. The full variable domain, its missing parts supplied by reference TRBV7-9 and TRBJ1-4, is DTGVSQNPRHKITKRGQNVTFRCDPISEHNRLYWYRQTLGQGPEFLTYFQNEAQLEKSRLLSDRFSAERPKGSFSTLEIQRTEQGDSAMYLCASSLWVRAANEKLFFGSGTQLSVL.

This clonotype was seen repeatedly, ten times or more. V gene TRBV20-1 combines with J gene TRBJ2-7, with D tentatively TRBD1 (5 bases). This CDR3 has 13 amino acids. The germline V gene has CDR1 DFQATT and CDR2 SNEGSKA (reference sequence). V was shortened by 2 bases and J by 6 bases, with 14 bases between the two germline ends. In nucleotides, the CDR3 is TGCAGTGCTAGAACTCAGGGAAAAAGCGAGCAGTACTTC. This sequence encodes CSARTQGKSEQYF.

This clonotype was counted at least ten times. CDR3 protein: CSATRGQQETQYF. The CDR3 DNA is TGCAGTGCTACCAGGGGGCAACAAGAGACCCAGTACTTC. This chain joins TRBV20-1 and TRBJ2-5; 8 bases map to TRBD1. This CDR3 region has 13 residues. Germline CDR1 is DFQATT and CDR2 is SNEGSKA (reference sequence). V dropped 4 bases and J dropped 2; count of bases not matched to a gene: 3.

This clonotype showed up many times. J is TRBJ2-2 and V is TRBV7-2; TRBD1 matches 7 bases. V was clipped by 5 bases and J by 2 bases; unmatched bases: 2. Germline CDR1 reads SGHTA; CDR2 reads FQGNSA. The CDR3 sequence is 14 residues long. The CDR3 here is CASSRDSNTGELFF. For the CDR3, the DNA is TGTGCCAGCAGCCGGGACAGCAACACCGGGGAGCTGTTTTTT.